The T cell receptor beta chain under discussion was sequenced for a study of monozygotic twins with cystic fibrosis. Study background: Libraries were built from roughly 2.8 micrograms of fragmented DNA using about 16 PCR cycles. Findings of the study overall: Nucleotide-identical clonotype sharing was significantly higher within monozygotic CF twin pairs than between unrelated CF individuals. J usage was most co-twin-similar in 8 of 16 pairs, V in 13. Median Simpson clonality of approximately 0.01 suggested naive T cells predominated.

This clone was seen more than once but under ten times. Its antigen is still unknown. TCRdb's copy holds only in-frame clones and misses some; the assay was immunoSEQ multiplex PCR. The table shows 22,000 or so clones, with approximately 87% occurring only once. The CDR3 runs 13 residues. The germline V gene has CDR1 SEHNR and CDR2 FQNEAQ (reference sequence). V dropped 4 bases and J dropped 2 bases, with 8 bases sitting between them. Sequencing used blood. The receptor was isolated from a woman under 40 with cystic fibrosis. The chain is built from TRBV7-9 and TRBJ1-2, with D uncertain. The CDR3 DNA sequence: TGTGCCAGCAGCTATACAGAGAACTATGGCTACACCTTC. Its translation is CASSYTENYGYTF.